The 24 T cell receptor beta chains below come from one sample, sequenced in a study of Graves' ophthalmopathy and Graves' hyperthyroidism. RNA transcripts were the template, and TCR beta CDR3 regions were amplified from them. Investigators did first-round RT-PCR with HTBI primers, then second-round multiplex PCR. TCRdb reprocessed the multiplex PCR reads with MiXCR, giving one entry per CDR3 protein. This table has over 500,000 distinct CDR3 sequences, 22% appearing once. The sequencing sample was made of peripheral blood. The receptors come from a woman between 18 and 29 years old with stable Graves' hyperthyroidism. Some clones in this sample may be carry-over from other donors' samples.

This clonotype was seen many times. This chain uses TRBV15 with TRBJ2-7; D might be TRBD1 or TRBD2, each matching 5 bases. CDR1 is LNHNV and CDR2 is YYDKDF in the germline V gene (reference sequence). Trimming stripped 0 bases from V and 2 bases from J, with 8 bases between. This CDR3 contains 14 residues. CDR3 in amino acids: CATSRDLGAYEQYF. The CDR3 DNA follows: TGTGCCACCAGCAGAGATCTGGGGGCCTACGAGCAGTACTTC.

This clonotype was recorded at least ten times. The J gene is TRBJ1-6, the V gene TRBV2; D might be TRBD1 (6 bases). Germline V gene lookup returns CDR1 SNHLY and CDR2 FYNNEI. The CDR3 length is 13 residues. V shed 9 bases and J shed 7 bases, with 13 bases lying between them. CDR3 amino acids: CASTGWSNSPLHF. CDR3 in DNA: TGTGCCAGTACAGGGTGGTCCAATTCACCCCTCCACTTT.

The chain couples TRBV2 to TRBJ2-7, with D hard to call. The germline V and J ends were trimmed by 6 bases and 7 bases, with 13 bases remaining between them. Germline loops: CDR1 SNHLY, CDR2 FYNNEI. The CDR3 extends over 12 amino acids. This CDR3 is CASRTTRLEQYF. For the CDR3, the DNA is TGTGCCAGCAGAACGACACGGTTGGAGCAGTACTTC. The variable domain in full, with the rest retrieved from reference TRBV2 and TRBJ2-7, is EPEVTQTPSHQVTQMGQEVILRCVPISNHLYFYWYRQILGQKVEFLVSFYNNEISEKSEIFDDQFSVERPDGSNFTLKIRSTKLEDSAMYFCASRTTRLEQYFGPGTRLTVT.

The chain has TRBV20-1 and TRBJ2-7; D is ambiguous. V was shortened by 5 bases and J by 0 bases, with 11 bases between the two germline ends. The CDR3 sequence is 13 residues long. The germline V gene encodes CDR1 DFQATT and CDR2 SNEGSKA (reference sequence). Here the CDR3 DNA reads TGCAGTGCTTACAGCAGTATCTCCTACGAGCAGTACTTC. It yields the protein CSAYSSISYEQYF.

The rearrangement links TRBV30 to TRBJ2-7, with 7 bases fitting TRBD1. CDR1 is GTSNPN and CDR2 is SVGIG in the germline V gene (reference sequence). V was clipped by 0 bases and J by 7 bases; unmatched bases: 9. The length of the CDR3 is 14 residues. CDR3 sequence (DNA): TGTGCCTGGAGTGTCGGACAGGTCTCCCAGGAGCAGTACTTC. Its protein is CAWSVGQVSQEQYF.

This clonotype was detected many times. The genes are TRBV12-3 or TRBV12-4 and TRBJ2-3, with 10 bases fitting TRBD1. Germline trimming cut 4 bases from V and 2 bases from J; bases unmatched to any gene: 6. This CDR3 is built from 16 residues. CDR3 nucleotide sequence: TGTGCCAGCAGTTCCCGGGACAGGGGCGACACAGATACGCAGTATTTT. Amino acid sequence: CASSSRDRGDTDTQYF.

The chain couples TRBV28 to TRBJ2-5, with D tentatively TRBD1 (7 bases). V was trimmed by 3 bases and J by 4 bases, leaving 15 bases between them. Germline CDR1 is MDHEN and CDR2 is SYDVKM. The CDR3 is 15 residues long. The DNA of the CDR3 is TGTGCCAGCAGTTTCTCCCAGGGGGGACTAGAGACCCAGTACTTC. Protein product: CASSFSQGGLETQYF.

This clonotype was found many times. This sequence joins TRBV6-1 and TRBJ2-7; no definite D call. The germline V gene has CDR1 MNHNS and CDR2 SASEGT. CDR3 size: 12 residues. Deletions cut 7 bases from V and 7 bases from J, with 14 bases between. The CDR3 protein is CASTETASEQYF. For the CDR3, the DNA is TGTGCCAGCACTGAGACCGCGTCTGAGCAGTACTTC.

The rearrangement links TRBV10-3 to TRBJ1-2; tentatively, D is TRBD1 (5 bases). CDR3 size: 12 residues. Trimming cost V 7 bases and J 14 bases, with 20 bases left between them. Germline CDR1 reads ENHRY; CDR2 reads SYGVKD. DNA of the CDR3: TGTGCCATCAAAAGGGGAGCCCACCCCATTACCTTC. This sequence encodes CAIKRGAHPITF.

This clonotype was counted at least ten times. The CDR3 DNA follows: TGTGCCAGCAAGCCGAGAAGAGGGTCAGGAAACACCATATATTTT. It yields the protein CASKPRRGSGNTIYF. The gene calls are TRBV7-2 and TRBJ1-3; no clear D. The CDR3 sequence is 15 residues long. Trimming took 7 bases from V and 4 from J, leaving 17 bases between them. Germline CDR1 and CDR2: SGHTA and FQGNSA.

This clonotype has ten or more counts. The chain employs TRBV29-1 and TRBJ2-4; 13 bases are a match to TRBD2. Germline CDR1 is SQVTM and CDR2 is ANQGSEA. The V gene end was trimmed by 4 bases and the J gene end by 6 bases; junction bases not matched to a gene: 6. The CDR3 is 15 residues long. CDR3 residues: CSVGRLAGGRNIQYF. In DNA form, the CDR3 reads TGCAGCGTTGGAAGACTAGCGGGAGGCCGAAACATTCAGTACTTC.

This clonotype turned up a few times. The chain carries TRBV12-3 or TRBV12-4 and TRBJ2-3; 7 bases align to TRBD2. V was clipped by 6 bases and J by 3 bases; unmatched bases: 6. The CDR3 is 14 residues long. The chain's CDR3 is CASRPGGRTDTQYF. The CDR3 DNA sequence: TGTGCCAGCAGACCCGGCGGGAGAACAGATACGCAGTATTTT.

The CDR3 protein is CASRSGELGQPQHF. The DNA of the CDR3 is TGTGCCAGCAGATCGGGAGAATTAGGTCAGCCCCAGCATTTT. V gene TRBV12-3 or TRBV12-4 combines with J gene TRBJ1-5; the D is unclear. The V end was cut by 6 bases, the J end by 6 bases, with 15 bases between. The CDR3 covers 14 residues.

This chain uses TRBV11-2 with TRBJ1-1, with D perhaps matching TRBD1 (6 bases). V was shortened by 5 bases and J by 10 bases, with 17 bases between the two germline ends. The CDR3 loop spans 13 amino acids. Germline V gene sequence: CDR1 SGHAT, CDR2 FQNNGV. The DNA for the CDR3 is TGTGCCAGCAGCCCAACAGGGTTCAACCGAGCTTTCTTT. It is translated as CASSPTGFNRAFF. Filled out from reference TRBV11-2 and TRBJ1-1, the complete variable domain reads EAGVAQSPRYKIIEKRQSVAFWCNPISGHATLYWYQQILGQGPKLLIQFQNNGVVDDSQLPKDRFSAERLKGVDSTLKIQPAKLEDSAVYLCASSPTGFNRAFFGQGTRLTVV.

This clonotype was seen repeatedly, ten times or more. The chain recombines TRBV6-1 with TRBJ2-7, with D possibly TRBD2 on 6 matching bases. Looked up from germline, CDR1 is MNHNS and CDR2 is SASEGT. Trimming removed 5 bases at V and 2 bases at J, with 22 bases between. The CDR3 is made up of 17 amino acids. The CDR3 region is CASSKQLRDSSTYEQYF. In nucleotides, the CDR3 is TGTGCCAGCAGTAAACAACTTCGGGACTCTTCCACCTACGAGCAGTACTTC.

V usage is TRBV5-1 and J usage is TRBJ2-2; the match to TRBD1 covers 10 bases. CDR3 length equals 14 residues. Germline V gene sequence: CDR1 SGHRS, CDR2 YFSETQ. The junction had 4 bases not matched to a gene; V was cut back by 4 bases and J by 7 bases. CDR3 coding DNA: TGCGCCAGCAGCGAGGGACAGGGGAGCGGGGAGCTGTTTTTT. Its protein is CASSEGQGSGELFF.

This clonotype was counted ten times or more. The rearrangement uses TRBV19 and TRBJ2-7, with 9 bases fitting TRBD1. CDR3 length: 17 residues. Germline V gives CDR1 LNHDA, CDR2 SQIVND (reference sequence). Trimming at V came to 3 bases and at J to 3 bases, leaving 12 bases not matched to a gene. As DNA, the CDR3 is TGTGCCAGTAGTATTGCGGTGGGACAGGGTATGAACTACGAGCAGTACTTC. Translation gives CASSIAVGQGMNYEQYF. The full variable domain, rest sourced from reference TRBV19 and TRBJ2-7, is DGGITQSPKYLFRKEGQNVTLSCEQNLNHDAMYWYRQDPGQGLRLIYYSQIVNDFQKGDIAEGYSVSREKKESFPLTVTSAQKNPTAFYLCASSIAVGQGMNYEQYFGPGTRLTVT.

This clonotype was detected many times. This chain joins TRBV7-2 and TRBJ1-1, with a possible D match to TRBD1 (6 bases). There are 14 residues in the CDR3. V was cut by 4 bases and J by 3 bases, with 12 bases left in between. Looked up from germline, CDR1 is SGHTA and CDR2 is FQGNSA. CDR3 in amino acids: CASSYGQSHTEAFF. In nucleotides, the CDR3 is TGTGCCAGCAGCTACGGACAGTCTCACACTGAAGCTTTCTTT.

The chain couples TRBV11-2 to TRBJ2-5, with a tentative D call TRBD1 (5 bases). Between the trimmed V and J ends, which lost 2 bases and 4 bases, there was a span of 14 bases. Germline CDR1 SGHAT, CDR2 FQNNGV. CDR3 length: 15 residues. DNA of the CDR3: TGTGCCAGCAGCTTAAGTCCGGGTAGGGGAGAGACCCAGTACTTC. Translated: CASSLSPGRGETQYF.

This clonotype came up many times. The chain carries TRBV29-1 and TRBJ2-2; 8 nucleotides line up with TRBD2. CDR1 and CDR2 (germline): SQVTM, ANQGSEA. CDR3 length: 14 residues. The junction had 8 bases not matched to a gene; V was cut back by 4 bases and J by 7 bases. The CDR3 bases are TGCAGCGTTGGGACCACCGGGAGGGGCGGGGAGCTGTTTTTT. This codes for CSVGTTGRGGELFF.

This clonotype has ten or more counts. The chain recombines TRBV19 with TRBJ2-7; 7 positions agree with TRBD1. Germline CDR1 reads LNHDA; CDR2 reads SQIVND (reference sequence). Trimming at V came to 6 bases and at J to 2 bases, leaving 7 bases not matched to a gene. This CDR3 has 14 residues. The DNA for the CDR3 is TGTGCCAGTAGACCACGACAGGGAACCTACGAGCAGTACTTC. Amino acids: CASRPRQGTYEQYF.

This clonotype has at least ten counts. V and J are TRBV14 and TRBJ2-2, with D tentatively TRBD2 (6 bases). CDR1 is SGHDN and CDR2 is FVKESK in the germline V gene. Trimming shortened V by 0 bases and J by 3 bases, and 14 bases separated the two germline ends. The CDR3 consists of 17 residues. The CDR3 DNA follows: TGTGCCAGCAGCCAAGATAGAGGAGGGTTCGACACCGGGGAGCTGTTTTTT. Its protein product is CASSQDRGGFDTGELFF.

Details on this clonotype: This may stem from a read error, because a much larger clone lies one nucleotide away. V and J are TRBV6-1 and TRBJ1-2; D might be TRBD1 (6 bases). The CDR3 runs 13 residues. V dropped 6 bases and J dropped 1 base, with 9 bases sitting between them. Germline V gives CDR1 MNHNS, CDR2 SASEGT. CDR3 sequence (DNA): TGTGCCAGCAGACGGGACAATAACTATGGCTACACCTTC. Translated: CASRRDNNYGYTF.

This clonotype was seen at least ten times. The V gene is TRBV27, the J gene TRBJ2-5, with no clear D. Germline values: CDR1 MNHEY, CDR2 SMNVEV (reference sequence). There are 13 residues in the CDR3. V lost 6 bases, J lost 5 bases, and 13 bases lay in between. The DNA of the CDR3 is TGTGCCAGCAGCTCCTTGGGCACGGAGACCCAGTACTTC. Translating it yields CASSSLGTETQYF.